This entry concerns a single T cell receptor beta chain. Its antigen is currently unknown. These data originate in a study of cytomegalovirus exposure and HLA in healthy donors. Study at large: Unique TCRs numbering some 80 million, obtained from HLA-typed donors, made up an early data release. Study-wide findings and caveats: By a later analysis, the bulk of CMV-associated TCR beta chains appeared HLA-restricted. Clonal expansion, a later analysis showed, was greater in HLA-associated TCR beta chains than in equally common others. Cytomegalovirus-associated TCR beta chains were listed, numbering 150 to 200.

The PCR was carried out with 60 Vbeta primers and 13 Jbeta primers. This table comes from immunoSEQ multiplex PCR, and its TCRdb copy is limited to in-frame clones, with some not included. This sample has some 190,000 clones, with around 80% found just once. The germline CDR1 and CDR2 sequences are SGHTA and FQGTGA. The CDR3 sequence is 15 residues long. V dropped 8 bases and J dropped 7; count of bases not matched to a gene: 12. The sequenced material came from PBMCs. This chain links TRBV7-3 with TRBJ2-1, with 9 positions matching TRBD2. This clonotype was obtained from a woman aged 25 to 39 in good health and CMV-seronegative. DNA of the CDR3: TGTGCCAGCCGGAGGGGCGGGGGGGCAGGGAATGAGCAGTTCTTC. Translated: CASRRGGGAGNEQFF.